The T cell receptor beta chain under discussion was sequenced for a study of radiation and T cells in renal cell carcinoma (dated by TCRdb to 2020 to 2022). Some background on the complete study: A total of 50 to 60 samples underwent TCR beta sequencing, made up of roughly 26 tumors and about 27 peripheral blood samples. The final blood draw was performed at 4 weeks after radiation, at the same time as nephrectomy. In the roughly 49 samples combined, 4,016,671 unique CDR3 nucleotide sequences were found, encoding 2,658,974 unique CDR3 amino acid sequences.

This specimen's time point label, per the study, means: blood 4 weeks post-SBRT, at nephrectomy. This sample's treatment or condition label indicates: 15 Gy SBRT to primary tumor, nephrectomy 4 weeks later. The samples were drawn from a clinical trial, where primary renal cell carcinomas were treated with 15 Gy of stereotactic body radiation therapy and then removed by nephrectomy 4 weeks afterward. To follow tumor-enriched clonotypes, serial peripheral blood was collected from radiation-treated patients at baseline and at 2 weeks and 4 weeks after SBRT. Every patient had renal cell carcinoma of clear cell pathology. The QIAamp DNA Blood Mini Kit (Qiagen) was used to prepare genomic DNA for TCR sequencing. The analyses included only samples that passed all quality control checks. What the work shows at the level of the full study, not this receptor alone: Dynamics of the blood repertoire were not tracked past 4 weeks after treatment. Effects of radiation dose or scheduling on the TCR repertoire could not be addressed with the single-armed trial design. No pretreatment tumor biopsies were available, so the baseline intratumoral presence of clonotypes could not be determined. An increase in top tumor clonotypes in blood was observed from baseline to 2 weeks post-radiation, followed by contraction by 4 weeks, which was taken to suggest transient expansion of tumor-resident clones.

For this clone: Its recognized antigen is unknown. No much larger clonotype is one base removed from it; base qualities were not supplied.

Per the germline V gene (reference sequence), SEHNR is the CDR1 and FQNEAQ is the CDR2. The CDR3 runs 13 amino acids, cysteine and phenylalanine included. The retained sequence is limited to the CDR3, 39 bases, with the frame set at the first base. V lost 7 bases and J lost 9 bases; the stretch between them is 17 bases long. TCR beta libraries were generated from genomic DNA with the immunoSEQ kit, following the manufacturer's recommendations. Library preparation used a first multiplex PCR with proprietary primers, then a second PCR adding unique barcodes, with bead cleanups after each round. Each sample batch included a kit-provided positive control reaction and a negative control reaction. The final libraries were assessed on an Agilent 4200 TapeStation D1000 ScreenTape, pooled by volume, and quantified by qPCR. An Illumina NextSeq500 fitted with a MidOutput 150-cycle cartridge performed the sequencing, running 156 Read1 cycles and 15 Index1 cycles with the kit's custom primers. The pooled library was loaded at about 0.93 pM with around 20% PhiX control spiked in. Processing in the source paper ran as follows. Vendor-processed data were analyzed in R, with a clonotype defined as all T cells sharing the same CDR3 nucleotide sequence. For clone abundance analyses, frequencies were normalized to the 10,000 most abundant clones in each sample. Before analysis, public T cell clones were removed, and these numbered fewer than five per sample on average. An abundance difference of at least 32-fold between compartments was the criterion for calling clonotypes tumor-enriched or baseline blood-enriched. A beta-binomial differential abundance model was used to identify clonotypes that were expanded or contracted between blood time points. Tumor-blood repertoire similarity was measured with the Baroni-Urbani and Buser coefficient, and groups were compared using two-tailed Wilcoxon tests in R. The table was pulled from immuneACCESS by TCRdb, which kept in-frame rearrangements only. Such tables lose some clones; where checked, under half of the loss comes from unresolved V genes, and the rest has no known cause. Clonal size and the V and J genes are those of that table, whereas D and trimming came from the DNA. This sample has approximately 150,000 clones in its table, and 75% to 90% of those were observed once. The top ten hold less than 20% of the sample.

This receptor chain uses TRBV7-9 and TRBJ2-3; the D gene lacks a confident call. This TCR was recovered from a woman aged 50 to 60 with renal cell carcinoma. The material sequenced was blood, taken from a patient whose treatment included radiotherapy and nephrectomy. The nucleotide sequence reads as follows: TGTGCCAGCATCCCCGCCCGGAGAGTCACGCAGTATTTT. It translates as CASIPARRVTQYF.